The next 17 T cell receptor beta chains were all read from a single sample in a study of blood T cell repertoires in COVID-19. Here immunoSEQ multiplex PCR was the method, and the copy in TCRdb shows in-frame clones only, minus some. Among about 280,000 clones, approximately 83% were seen once, and the ten largest hold approximately 2%. Sequenced: peripheral blood. The receptors stem from a woman in her twenties or thirties who had recovered from COVID-19.

V gene TRBV28 combines with J gene TRBJ1-3, with 10 bases identical to TRBD1. CDR1 and CDR2 (germline): MDHEN, SYDVKM. The CDR3 is 15 residues long. V dropped 2 bases and J dropped 4; count of bases not matched to a gene: 2. In nucleotides, the CDR3 is TGTGCCAGCAGTTTACCGACAGGGGGCGGAAACACCATATATTTT. Its translation is CASSLPTGGGNTIYF.

This rearrangement joins TRBV15 to TRBJ2-3; weak D call: TRBD2 (5 bases). The V and J ends lost 6 bases and 5 bases respectively, with 9 bases between them. The germline V gene has CDR1 LNHNV and CDR2 YYDKDF (reference sequence). This CDR3 is built from 12 residues. This chain's CDR3 is CATSESGDTQYF. DNA for the CDR3: TGTGCCACCAGTGAGAGCGGAGATACGCAGTATTTT.

The gene calls are TRBV24-1 and TRBJ2-1; 8 bases fit TRBD2. V lost 9 bases to trimming and J lost 5 bases; unmatched junction nucleotides: 5. Germline CDR1 reads KGHDR; CDR2 reads SFDVKD. The CDR3 runs to 13 residues. As DNA, the CDR3 is TGTGCCACCCGCGGGAGGTTCAACAATGAGCAGTTCTTC. Translation: CATRGRFNNEQFF.

The V call is TRBV2, the J call TRBJ2-2; tentative D call: TRBD2 (5 bases). V lost 3 bases to trimming and J lost 5 bases, with 10 bases between them. There are 14 residues in the CDR3. Germline CDR1 SNHLY, CDR2 FYNNEI. CDR3 protein: CASSERVSTGELFF. The DNA for the CDR3 is TGTGCCAGCAGTGAGAGGGTATCGACCGGGGAGCTGTTTTTT.

Here the CDR3 DNA reads TGTGCCACCAGTGACGAGGATACGCAGTATTTT. It encodes CATSDEDTQYF. The chain joins TRBV24-1 to TRBJ2-3, with D uncertain. The ends were cut back, 4 bases at V and 6 bases at J, with 4 bases in the middle. Germline values: CDR1 KGHDR, CDR2 SFDVKD. This CDR3 comprises 11 residues.

V gene TRBV7-2 combines with J gene TRBJ2-1; tentative D call: TRBD1 (6 bases). Germline CDR1 reads SGHTA; CDR2 reads FQGNSA. The CDR3 runs to 16 residues. The V and J ends lost 1 base and 3 bases respectively, with 13 bases between them. Written as DNA, the CDR3 is TGTGCCAGCAGCTTAGGACAGGCGGCCATCTACAATGAGCAGTTCTTC. It translates to CASSLGQAAIYNEQFF.

CDR3 in amino acids: CASSQLPDSINGNTIYF. The CDR3 DNA sequence: TGTGCCAGCAGCCAGTTACCGGACAGCATAAACGGAAACACCATATATTTT. This chain connects TRBV3-1 (or the pseudogene TRBV3-2) to TRBJ1-3, with D maybe TRBD1 (6 bases). The CDR3 runs to 17 residues. The V gene's germline CDR1 is LGHDT and CDR2 YNNKEL (reference sequence). V lost 3 bases and J 4 bases, leaving 19 bases between the germline ends.

V is TRBV5-7 and J is TRBJ1-5, with D uncertain. TRBV5-7 is sorted into the ORF group, with uncertain function. The CDR3 has 15 residues. The germline V and J ends were trimmed by 3 bases and 0 bases, with 10 bases remaining between them. The CDR3, as DNA: TGTGCCAGCAGCTCTGAACGGGTTAGCAATCAGCCCCAGCATTTT. It yields the protein CASSSERVSNQPQHF.

The chain combines TRBV7-9 with TRBJ2-3; 7 nucleotides match TRBD2. The V gene end was trimmed by 4 bases and the J gene end by 3 bases; junction bases not matched to a gene: 16. From germline, CDR1 is SEHNR and CDR2 FQNEAQ (reference sequence). CDR3 length: 18 residues. The CDR3 spells CASSYPRETRRETDTQYF. The DNA for the CDR3 is TGTGCCAGCAGCTATCCGCGGGAGACCAGACGGGAGACAGATACGCAGTATTTT.

The table lists this clone with a count of one. The V call is TRBV28, the J call TRBJ1-1, with D possibly matching TRBD1 (5 bases). Trimming left V 4 bases short and J 3 bases short, with 21 bases between. Germline CDR1 reads MDHEN; CDR2 reads SYDVKM. The CDR3 is made up of 17 amino acids. CDR3 protein: CASSSQGITRRDTEAFF. CDR3 DNA sequence: TGTGCCAGCAGTTCCCAGGGAATTACGCGTAGAGACACTGAAGCTTTCTTT. Full variable domain (remainder filled in from reference TRBV28 and TRBJ1-1): DVKVTQSSRYLVKRTGEKVFLECVQDMDHENMFWYRQDPGLGLRLIYFSYDVKMKEKGDIPEGYSVSREKKERFSLILESASTNQTSMYLCASSSQGITRRDTEAFFGQGTRLTVV.

The chain has TRBV7-9 and TRBJ1-1; 10 bases are shared with TRBD1. Losses at the gene ends were 3 bases for V and 4 bases for J; bases not matched to a gene: 8. The germline V gene has CDR1 SEHNR and CDR2 FQNEAQ (reference sequence). The CDR3 extends over 16 amino acids. CDR3 nucleotide sequence: TGTGCCAGCAGCTTGGGACAGGGGTTTGGTGGCACTGAAGCTTTCTTT. This gives the protein CASSLGQGFGGTEAFF.

This chain links TRBV11-2 with TRBJ2-7; 7 positions match TRBD2. The V gene's germline CDR1 is SGHAT and CDR2 FQNNGV. The junction had 7 bases not matched to a gene; V was cut back by 2 bases and J by 3 bases. The CDR3 contains 15 residues. The CDR3 DNA reads as TGTGCCAGCAGCTTATCGCCTAGCGGACTCTACGAGCAGTACTTC. It yields the protein CASSLSPSGLYEQYF.

This clone showed up just a few times. The chain uses TRBV7-9 and TRBJ2-7, with 10 positions matching TRBD2. Per the germline V gene, CDR1 is SEHNR and CDR2 is FQNEAQ (reference sequence). J was trimmed by 3 bases and V by 2 bases; bases with no gene match: 16. The CDR3 contains 19 residues. The CDR3 loop is CASSLRGGDPLAGVYEQYF. DNA for the CDR3: TGTGCCAGCAGCTTACGGGGTGGCGATCCCCTAGCGGGAGTCTACGAGCAGTACTTC.

This rearrangement joins TRBV24-1 to TRBJ2-7; the match to TRBD2 covers 10 bases. CDR3 length: 15 residues. V was clipped by 4 bases and J by 4 bases; unmatched bases: 6. Looked up from germline, CDR1 is KGHDR and CDR2 is SFDVKD. This CDR3 reads CATSDSGTSVYEQYF. The DNA for the CDR3 is TGTGCCACCAGTGACTCCGGGACTAGCGTTTACGAGCAGTACTTC.

This clone occurred a few times. The rearrangement links TRBV28 to TRBJ2-5; tentative D call: TRBD2 (7 bases). The CDR3 sequence is 13 residues long. Trimming pared 6 bases from V and 4 bases from J, leaving 12 bases between. The germline CDR1 and CDR2 sequences are MDHEN and SYDVKM. CDR3 nucleotide sequence: TGTGCCAGCAGCGGGGGGCGGCCAGAGACCCAGTACTTC. This sequence encodes CASSGGRPETQYF.

This clone appeared once. The chain links TRBV11-3 to TRBJ2-3; the match to TRBD1 covers 8 bases. V dropped 8 bases and J dropped 3; count of bases not matched to a gene: 4. CDR1 and CDR2 from the germline V gene are SGHNT and YENEEA. This CDR3 region has 13 residues. The CDR3 protein is CASSDRGTDTQYF. CDR3 coding DNA: TGTGCCAGCTCCGACAGGGGTACAGATACGCAGTATTTT.

This clone came up a few times. The rearrangement joins TRBV2 to TRBJ1-4; possible D gene TRBD1, 6 bases. Germline V gives CDR1 SNHLY, CDR2 FYNNEI. Trimming removed 5 bases at V and 13 bases at J, with 14 bases between. This CDR3 is built from 12 residues. CDR3 nucleotides: TGTGCCAGCAGTCCCAGGGGCCGGGGACTGTTTTTT. Protein product: CASSPRGRGLFF.